This T cell receptor beta chain was found in a study of blood T cell repertoires in COVID-19. Looking at the study overall: Acute-phase and convalescent COVID-19 samples originated in the United States, Italy and Spain. T cells, B-cell-depleted T cells, or PBMCs supplied cDNA or gDNA.

As originally analysed: Amplification of reference gene primers provided the estimated nucleated cell counts. Assay: immunoSEQ multiplex PCR; the TCRdb copy retains only in-frame clones and omits some. The DNA gave D and trimming, while V, J and clone size come from that table. The data show hundreds of thousands of clones, 65% to 90% seen once. CDR1 is MDHEN, CDR2 SYDVKM, per germline. Trimming cost V 7 bases and J 11 bases; bases outside gene matches: 8. The length of the CDR3 is 11 residues. This sequence joins TRBV28 and TRBJ2-7; TRBD2 aligns across 7 bases. This clonotype originated in a man aged 45 to 65 with active or convalescent COVID-19. The sequencing input was peripheral blood. The CDR3 DNA is TGTGCCAGCACCTTAGATGGGAGGGAGTACTTC. Amino acid sequence: CASTLDGREYF.